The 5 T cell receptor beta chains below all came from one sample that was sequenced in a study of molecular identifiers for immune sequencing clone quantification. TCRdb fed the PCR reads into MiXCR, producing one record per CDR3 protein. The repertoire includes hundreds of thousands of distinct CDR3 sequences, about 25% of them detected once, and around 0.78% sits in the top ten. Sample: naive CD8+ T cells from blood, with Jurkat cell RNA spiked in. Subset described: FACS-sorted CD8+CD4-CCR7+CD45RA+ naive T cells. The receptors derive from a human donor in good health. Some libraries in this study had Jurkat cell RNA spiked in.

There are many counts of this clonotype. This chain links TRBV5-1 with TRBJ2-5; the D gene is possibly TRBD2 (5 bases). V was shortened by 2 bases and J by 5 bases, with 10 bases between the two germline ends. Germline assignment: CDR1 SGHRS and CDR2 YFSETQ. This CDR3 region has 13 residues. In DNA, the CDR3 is TGCGCCAGCAGCTTTTTGGAGCGGGAGACCCAGTACTTC. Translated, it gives CASSFLERETQYF.

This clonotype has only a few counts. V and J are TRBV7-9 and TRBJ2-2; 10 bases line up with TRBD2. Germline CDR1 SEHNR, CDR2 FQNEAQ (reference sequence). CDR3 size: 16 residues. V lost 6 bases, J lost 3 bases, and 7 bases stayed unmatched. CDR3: CASRELAGFHTGELFF. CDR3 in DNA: TGTGCCAGCAGGGAACTAGCGGGATTCCACACCGGGGAGCTGTTTTTT.

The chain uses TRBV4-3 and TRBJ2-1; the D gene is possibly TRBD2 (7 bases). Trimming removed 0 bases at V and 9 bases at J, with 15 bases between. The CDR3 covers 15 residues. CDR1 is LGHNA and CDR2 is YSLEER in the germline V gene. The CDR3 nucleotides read TGCGCCAGCAGCCAAGATAGGGGGGAGGGAGGTGAGCAGTTCTTC. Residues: CASSQDRGEGGEQFF.

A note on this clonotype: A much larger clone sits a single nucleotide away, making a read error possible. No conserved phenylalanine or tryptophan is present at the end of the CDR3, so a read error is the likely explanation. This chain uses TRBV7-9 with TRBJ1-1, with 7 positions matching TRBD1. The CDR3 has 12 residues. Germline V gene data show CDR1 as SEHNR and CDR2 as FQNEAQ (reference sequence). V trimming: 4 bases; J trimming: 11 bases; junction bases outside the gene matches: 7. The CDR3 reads CASSSPRGDAFL. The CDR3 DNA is TGTGCCAGCAGCTCCCCCAGGGGGGACGCTTTCCTT.

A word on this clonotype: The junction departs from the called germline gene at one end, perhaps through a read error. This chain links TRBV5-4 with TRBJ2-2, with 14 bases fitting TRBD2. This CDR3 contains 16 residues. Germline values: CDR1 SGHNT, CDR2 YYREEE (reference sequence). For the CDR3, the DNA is TGTGCCGGCAGCCCGACTAGCGGGAGGGGCACCGGGGAGCTGTTTTTT. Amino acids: CAGSPTSGRGTGELFF.